The clone carrying this T cell receptor (beta chain) was observed a few times. TCRdb independently ran MiXCR on the 5' RACE reads; one entry per CDR3 protein. This table holds about 200,000 distinct CDR3 sequences, 16% found once. This record belongs to a study of T-cell memory formation after mild COVID-19. J lost 5 bases, V lost 5 bases, and 8 bases had no gene match. Germline assignment: CDR1 SGHKS and CDR2 YYEKEE (reference sequence). This CDR3 contains 17 residues. This receptor was taken from an adult woman who had mild COVID-19 (a few samples of this study predate the infection). Cell type and time point are not known. Sequencing was done on a sample of PBMCs or a T cell subset sorted from them (not recorded which). The V and J genes are TRBV5-5 and TRBJ2-2, with 14 nucleotides matching TRBD2. The DNA of the CDR3 is TGTGCCAGCAGTTCGACTAGCGGGGGGGCTCGAACCGGGGAGCTGTTTTTT. Translation gives CASSSTSGGARTGELFF.